These T cell receptor beta chains were read from a single sample in a study of shared clonotypes between healthy human individuals. The protocol was immunoSEQ multiplex PCR, while the TCRdb copy is restricted to in-frame clones and leaves out a portion. Of about a million clones in the sample, 60% to 85% were seen once. The material sequenced was memory CD4+ T cells from PBMCs. Source of these receptors: a man aged 18 to 29 in good health. Some clones in this sample may be carry-over from other donors' samples. Each CDR3 is given with its conserved first and last residue. A D gene is named only where the DNA matches it firmly. A row's size may be missing; if present it is once, few, many or a size class.

d_gene,v_gene,j_gene,abundance,CDR3nt,CDR3aa
-,TRBV29-1,TRBJ1-2,-,TGCAGCGTTGAACAGACGGAGCTACGAGGCTACACCTTC,CSVEQTELRGYTF
-,TRBV6-5,TRBJ2-5,-,TGTGCCAGCAGTCCTGATCGGGTGGCTTGGGAGCAGTACTTC,CASSPDRVAWEQYF
-,TRBV6-5,TRBJ1-5,-,TGTGCCAGCAGGAGGGAAGGCAATCAGCCCCAGCATTTT,CASRREGNQPQHF
-,TRBV5-4,TRBJ2-3,-,TGTGCCAGCAGCTTCGAATCACCTAGCACAGATACGCAGTATTTT,CASSFESPSTDTQYF
TRBD2,TRBV7-2,TRBJ2-3,-,TGTGCCAGCAGCTTAGTCCTAGCGGCTAGCACAGATACGCAGTATTTT,CASSLVLAASTDTQYF
-,TRBV28,TRBJ2-5,-,TGTGCCAGCAGTTTAGGGCATCGATGGGAGACCCAGTACTTC,CASSLGHRWETQYF
TRBD2,TRBV4-1,TRBJ2-1,-,TGCGCCAGCAGACCCTCTAGCGGGAGGGCCAAGGGTGTGAATGAGCAGTTCTTC,CASRPSSGRAKGVNEQFF
-,TRBV5-4,TRBJ2-7,-,TGTGCCAGCAGCTTGGCGGGTAGCGTCAGCTCCTACGAGCAGTACTTC,CASSLAGSVSSYEQYF
TRBD1,TRBV4-1,TRBJ1-1,-,TGCGCCAGCAGCCAAGATGACAGGGGGACTGAAGCTTTCTTT,CASSQDDRGTEAFF
-,TRBV21-1,TRBJ2-7,-,TGTGCCAGCAGCAATGGGAGGGGTGGCGAGCAGTACTTC,CASSNGRGGEQYF
TRBD2,TRBV2,TRBJ2-5,few,TGTGCCAGCGCTAGCGGTCAAGAGACCCAGTACTTC,CASASGQETQYF
TRBD1,TRBV14,TRBJ1-2,-,TGTGCCAGCAGCCGCCACAACAGGGGAGCTAACTATGGCTACACCTTC,CASSRHNRGANYGYTF
-,TRBV30,TRBJ1-5,few,TGTGCCTGGAGTGGTTGGGGATACAATCAGCCCCAGCATTTT,CAWSGWGYNQPQHF
-,TRBV9,TRBJ2-5,-,TGTGCCAGCAGCGTAGGTCCATGGCCGCAAGAGACCCAGTACTTC,CASSVGPWPQETQYF
-,TRBV5-6,TRBJ2-1,-,TGTGCCAGCAGCTCGCCCGGAGAATGGGCAGGGGAAAGCAATGAGCAGTTCTTC,CASSSPGEWAGESNEQFF
-,TRBV28,TRBJ2-1,-,TGTGCCAGCAGTTTGCCCGGTGGAGTGTCCTACAATGAGCAGTTCTTC,CASSLPGGVSYNEQFF
TRBD1,TRBV11-1,TRBJ1-2,-,TGTGCCAGCAGCTCCCTCACCGGACAGGGGTTATATGGCTACACCTTC,CASSSLTGQGLYGYTF
-,TRBV28,TRBJ2-7,few,TGTGCCAGCAGTCCCCCTGGGGGCGGCCCAAACCCCGAGCAGTACTTC,CASSPPGGGPNPEQYF
-,TRBV5-1,TRBJ1-1,-,TGCGCCAGCAGCACCGGACTTGGGGCCGGAATGAACACTGAAGCTTTCTTT,CASSTGLGAGMNTEAFF
-,TRBV19,TRBJ2-3,once,TGTGCCAGTAGCTTCCGGCTGGGCACAGATACGCAGTATTTT,CASSFRLGTDTQYF
TRBD2,TRBV4-3,TRBJ2-3,many,TGCGCCAGCAGCCGAGGACTAGCGGGAGGCACAGATACGCAGTATTTT,CASSRGLAGGTDTQYF
-,TRBV10-3,TRBJ2-1,-,TGTGCCATCAGTGAGGGGATCTTCTCCTACAATGAGCAGTTCTTC,CAISEGIFSYNEQFF
-,TRBV9,TRBJ2-7,once,TGTGCCAGCAACAAGGACCGAGGGGACGAGCAGTACTTC,CASNKDRGDEQYF
-,TRBV27,TRBJ1-2,-,TGTGCCAGCAGTTTACAGGGCTCGGGGGGCTACACCTTC,CASSLQGSGGYTF
-,TRBV4-1,TRBJ1-1,once,TGCGCCAGCAGCCAAGATCGGGACTACACTGAAGCTTTCTTT,CASSQDRDYTEAFF